The present entry profiles one TCR beta chain with its context. The antigen is not known. V was shortened by 7 bases and J by 3 bases, with 13 bases between the two germline ends. The CDR3 consists of 14 residues. Looked up from germline, CDR1 is MNHEY and CDR2 is SMNVEV (reference sequence). A library of TCRbeta sequences, prepared with unique molecular identifiers, was generated. A single record per CDR3 protein comes from TCRdb applying MiXCR to the PCR reads. The table records some 460,000 distinct CDR3 sequences, 15% to 20% of them present only once. These data originate in a study of T-cell reconstitution after alpha-beta-depleted transplantation in children. Study-wide findings and caveats: Recipient T cells and thymic progenitors that survived gave rise to the high TCRbeta diversity observed at day 60 in some patients. Two months or so post-transplant, alpha-beta T cells reportedly derived from several hundred expanded graft clones. T cells produced anew were the main source of T-cell counts and diversity one year after transplant.

This material consisted of PBMCs, mostly from graft donor cells, taken 360 days after TCRalphabeta/CD19-depleted stem cell transplant. The V call is TRBV27, the J call TRBJ2-4, with TRBD1 as a possible D gene (6 bases). The TCR sequence derives from a boy under three years old who had a stem cell transplant for Wiskott-Aldrich syndrome, so the T cells may come from the graft donor. The CDR3 sequence: CASKGVKGKNIQYF. The CDR3 bases are TGTGCCAGCAAGGGGGTCAAAGGCAAAAACATTCAGTACTTC.